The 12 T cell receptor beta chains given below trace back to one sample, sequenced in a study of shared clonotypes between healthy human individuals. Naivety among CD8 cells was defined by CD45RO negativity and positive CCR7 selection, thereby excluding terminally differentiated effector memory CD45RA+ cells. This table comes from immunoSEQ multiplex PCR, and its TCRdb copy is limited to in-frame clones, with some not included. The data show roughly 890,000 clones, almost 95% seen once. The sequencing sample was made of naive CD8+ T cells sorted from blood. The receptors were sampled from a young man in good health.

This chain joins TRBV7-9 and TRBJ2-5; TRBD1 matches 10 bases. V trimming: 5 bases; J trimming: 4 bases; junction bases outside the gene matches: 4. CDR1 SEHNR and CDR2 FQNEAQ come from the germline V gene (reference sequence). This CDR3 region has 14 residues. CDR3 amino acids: CASSHRDRGETQYF. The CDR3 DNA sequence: TGTGCCAGCAGCCACCGGGACAGGGGAGAGACCCAGTACTTC.

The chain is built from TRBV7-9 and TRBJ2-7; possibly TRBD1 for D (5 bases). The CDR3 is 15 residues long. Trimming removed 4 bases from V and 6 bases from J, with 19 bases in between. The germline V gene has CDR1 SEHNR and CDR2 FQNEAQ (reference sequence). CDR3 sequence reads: CASSSSAGQPFEQYF. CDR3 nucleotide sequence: TGTGCCAGCAGCTCCTCGGCAGGACAACCCTTCGAGCAGTACTTC.

The CDR3 DNA reads as TGTGCCAGCAGTGAGTGGCAGACCTACGAGCAGTACTTC. It is translated as CASSEWQTYEQYF. The chain links TRBV6-1 to TRBJ2-7, with no clear D. The CDR3 spans 13 residues. The V end was cut by 3 bases, the J end by 2 bases, with 8 bases between. Germline V gives CDR1 MNHNS, CDR2 SASEGT.

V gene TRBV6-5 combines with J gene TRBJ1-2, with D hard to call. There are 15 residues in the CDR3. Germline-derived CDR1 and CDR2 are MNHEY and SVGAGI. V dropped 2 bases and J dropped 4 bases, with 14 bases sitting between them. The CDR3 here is CASSYHQDGSYGYTF. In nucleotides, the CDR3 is TGTGCCAGCAGTTACCATCAGGACGGAAGCTATGGCTACACCTTC.

The CDR3 DNA sequence: TGTGCCAGCAGGGACGCCTCCTACGAGCAGTACTTC. Its translation is CASRDASYEQYF. The V call is TRBV28, the J call TRBJ2-7; D gene uncertain. Germline V gene sequence: CDR1 MDHEN, CDR2 SYDVKM. Deletions cut 6 bases from V and 0 bases from J, with 6 bases between. The CDR3 covers 12 residues. The whole variable domain, remainder taken from reference TRBV28 and TRBJ2-7, is DVKVTQSSRYLVKRTGEKVFLECVQDMDHENMFWYRQDPGLGLRLIYFSYDVKMKEKGDIPEGYSVSREKKERFSLILESASTNQTSMYLCASRDASYEQYFGPGTRLTVT.

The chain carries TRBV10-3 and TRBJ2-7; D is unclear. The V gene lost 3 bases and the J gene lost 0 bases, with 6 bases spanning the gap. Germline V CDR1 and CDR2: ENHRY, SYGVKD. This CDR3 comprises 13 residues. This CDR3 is CAISDGISYEQYF. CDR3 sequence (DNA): TGTGCCATCAGTGACGGTATCTCCTACGAGCAGTACTTC.

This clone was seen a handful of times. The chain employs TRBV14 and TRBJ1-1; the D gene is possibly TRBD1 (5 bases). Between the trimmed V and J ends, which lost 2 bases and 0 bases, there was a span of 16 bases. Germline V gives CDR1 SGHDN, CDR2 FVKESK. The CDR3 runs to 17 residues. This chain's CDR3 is CASSQTGRNHMNTEAFF. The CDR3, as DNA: TGTGCCAGCAGCCAAACGGGACGGAACCACATGAACACTGAAGCTTTCTTT.

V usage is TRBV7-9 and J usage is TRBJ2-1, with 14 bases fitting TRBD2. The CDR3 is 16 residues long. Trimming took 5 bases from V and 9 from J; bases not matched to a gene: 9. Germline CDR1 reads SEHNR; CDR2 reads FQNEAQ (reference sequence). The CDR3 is CASSHSGLAGEGEQFF. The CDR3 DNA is TGTGCCAGCAGCCACTCGGGACTAGCGGGAGAGGGTGAGCAGTTCTTC.

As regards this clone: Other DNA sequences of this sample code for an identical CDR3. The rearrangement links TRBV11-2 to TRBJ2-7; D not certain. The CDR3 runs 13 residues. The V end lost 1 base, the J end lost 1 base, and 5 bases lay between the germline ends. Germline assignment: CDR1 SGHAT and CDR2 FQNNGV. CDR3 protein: CASSLGRSYEQYF. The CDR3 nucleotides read TGTGCCAGCAGCTTAGGCCGGTCCTACGAGCAGTACTTC.

The CDR3 DNA sequence: TGTGCCAGCAGCTTATTTTTAGCGAGTAATGAAAAACTGTTTTTT. It codes for CASSLFLASNEKLFF. V and J are TRBV7-6 and TRBJ1-4; D is unclear. The germline gives CDR1 SGHVS, CDR2 FNYEAQ. V was shortened by 2 bases and J by 4 bases, with 11 bases between the two germline ends. This CDR3 comprises 15 residues.

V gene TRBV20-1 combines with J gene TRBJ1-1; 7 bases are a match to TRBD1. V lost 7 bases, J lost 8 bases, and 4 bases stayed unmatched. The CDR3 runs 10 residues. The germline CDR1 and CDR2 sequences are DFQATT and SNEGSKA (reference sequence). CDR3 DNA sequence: TGCAGTGTCCAGGACAGGGAAGCTTTCTTT. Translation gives CSVQDREAFF.

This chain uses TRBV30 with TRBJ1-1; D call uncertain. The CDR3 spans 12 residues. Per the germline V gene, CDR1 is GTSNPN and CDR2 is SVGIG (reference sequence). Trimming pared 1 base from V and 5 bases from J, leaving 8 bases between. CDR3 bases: TGTGCCTGGAGTGCCATGGCGACTGAAGCTTTCTTT. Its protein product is CAWSAMATEAFF.